What follows are 28 T cell receptor beta chains derived from one specimen sequenced in a study of T cell responses to AZD1222 COVID-19 vaccine. The protocol was immunoSEQ multiplex PCR, while the TCRdb copy is restricted to in-frame clones and leaves out a portion. The table has around 140,000 clones, just under 95% seen once; the top ten hold 9% to 15%. The sequences come from peripheral blood, collected after recovery from COVID-19. The receptors derive from an adult who had recovered from COVID-19.

The J gene is TRBJ2-7, the V gene TRBV11-2, with TRBD2 as a possible D gene (5 bases). Germline loops: CDR1 SGHAT, CDR2 FQNNGV. The V gene lost 0 bases and the J gene lost 2 bases, with 8 bases spanning the gap. There are 14 residues in the CDR3. The CDR3 is CASSLDWGAYEQYF. As DNA, the CDR3 is TGTGCCAGCAGCTTAGACTGGGGAGCCTACGAGCAGTACTTC. Full variable domain (outside the CDR3, taken from reference TRBV11-2 and TRBJ2-7): EAGVAQSPRYKIIEKRQSVAFWCNPISGHATLYWYQQILGQGPKLLIQFQNNGVVDDSQLPKDRFSAERLKGVDSTLKIQPAKLEDSAVYLCASSLDWGAYEQYFGPGTRLTVT.

Only one count was recorded for this clone. V is TRBV5-5 and J is TRBJ1-1, with 8 bases that match TRBD1. The CDR3 length is 15 residues. Germline CDR1 SGHKS, CDR2 YYEKEE (reference sequence). J gave up 5 bases and V 0 bases, and 6 bases lay outside the gene matches. The CDR3 here is CASSLAGQGGTEAFF. The CDR3 DNA follows: TGTGCCAGCAGCTTGGCTGGACAGGGAGGAACTGAAGCTTTCTTT.

This chain joins TRBV6-5 and TRBJ1-3; D ambiguous. Between the trimmed V and J ends, which lost 6 bases and 1 base, there was a span of 13 bases. The CDR3 is made up of 15 amino acids. Germline V gene data show CDR1 as MNHEY and CDR2 as SVGAGI. CDR3: CASSKGALSGNTIYF. The CDR3 DNA is TGTGCCAGCAGCAAAGGAGCCCTGTCTGGAAACACCATATATTTT.

The genes are TRBV19 and TRBJ2-1; maybe TRBD1 (7 bases). Germline V gives CDR1 LNHDA, CDR2 SQIVND (reference sequence). The CDR3 runs 15 residues. The ends were cut back, 5 bases at V and 2 bases at J, with 13 bases in the middle. CDR3: CASSWRDRTYNEQFF. In DNA form, the CDR3 reads TGTGCCAGTAGTTGGAGGGACAGAACCTACAATGAGCAGTTCTTC.

V gene TRBV10-3 combines with J gene TRBJ1-2; 7 bases are a match to TRBD1. Unmatched junction bases numbered 16, after V lost 0 bases and J lost 6 bases. The V gene's germline CDR1 is ENHRY and CDR2 SYGVKD. This CDR3 is built from 18 residues. CDR3 sequence (DNA): TGTGCCATCAGTGAGTCGAAGTACCGAGACAGGGCTTCGCATGGCTACACCTTC. Translation gives CAISESKYRDRASHGYTF.

The chain combines TRBV2 with TRBJ2-5; possible D gene TRBD2, 6 bases. This CDR3 is 15 amino acids long. Germline V gene data show CDR1 as SNHLY and CDR2 as FYNNEI. V was shortened by 2 bases and J by 6 bases, with 16 bases between the two germline ends. CDR3 coding DNA: TGTGCCAGCAGTGAACTTGGAGGGCCCTCGAAGACCCAGTACTTC. Translating it yields CASSELGGPSKTQYF. Filled out from reference TRBV2 and TRBJ2-5, the complete variable domain reads EPEVTQTPSHQVTQMGQEVILRCVPISNHLYFYWYRQILGQKVEFLVSFYNNEISEKSEIFDDQFSVERPDGSNFTLKIRSTKLEDSAMYFCASSELGGPSKTQYFGPGTRLLVL.

The rearrangement links TRBV11-3 to TRBJ1-3, with TRBD1 identical over 9 bases. The CDR3 runs to 18 residues. Germline CDR1 reads SGHNT; CDR2 reads YENEEA. J lost 1 base, V lost 3 bases, and 10 bases had no gene match. In nucleotides, the CDR3 is TGTGCCAGCAGCTTCAACGTTCACAGGGGGCTTTCTGGAAACACCATATATTTT. Amino acid sequence: CASSFNVHRGLSGNTIYF. Based on the CDR3 plus reference TRBV11-3 and TRBJ1-3, the full variable domain is EAGVVQSPRYKIIEKKQPVAFWCNPISGHNTLYWYLQNLGQGPELLIRYENEEAVDDSQLPKDRFSAERLKGVDSTLKIQPAELGDSAVYLCASSFNVHRGLSGNTIYFGEGSWLTVV.

The V and J genes are TRBV3-1 (or the pseudogene TRBV3-2) and TRBJ2-1; 13 positions agree with TRBD2. The CDR3 totals 15 residues. Losses at the gene ends were 4 bases for V and 8 bases for J; bases not matched to a gene: 5. Germline assignment: CDR1 LGHDT and CDR2 YNNKEL (reference sequence). In DNA, the CDR3 is TGTGCCAGCAGCCGTGGACTAGCGGGAGTCGATGAGCAGTTCTTC. It is translated as CASSRGLAGVDEQFF.

This clone was observed a single time. The chain carries TRBV7-8 and TRBJ2-2; D is possibly TRBD1 (5 bases). This CDR3 is built from 16 residues. In germline, CDR1 is SGHVS, CDR2 FQNEAQ. V shed 1 base and J shed 5 bases, with 14 bases lying between them. The CDR3 region has the DNA TGTGCCAGCAGCTTAGAGGTCCAGGACAAGACCGGGGAGCTGTTTTTT. Its protein product is CASSLEVQDKTGELFF.

The chain uses TRBV6-5 and TRBJ1-1; D gene uncertain. With 2 bases removed from V and 3 bases from J, the gap between germline ends came to 13 bases. The germline V gene has CDR1 MNHEY and CDR2 SVGAGI. This CDR3 contains 15 residues. The CDR3 DNA is TGTGCCAGCAGTTACCCCCCACCGGCGTACACTGAAGCTTTCTTT. Translation: CASSYPPPAYTEAFF.

The V call is TRBV7-8, the J call TRBJ2-1; 8 bases match TRBD2. Germline assignment: CDR1 SGHVS and CDR2 FQNEAQ. Unmatched junction bases numbered 5, after V lost 4 bases and J lost 6 bases. This CDR3 is 14 amino acids long. In DNA form, the CDR3 reads TGTGCCAGCAGCTACCGAGCGGGAGTCAATGAGCAGTTCTTC. This translates into CASSYRAGVNEQFF.

As DNA, the CDR3 is TGCAGCGTTGTGCTGGGGACAGGAGATCAGCCCCAGCATTTT. Translation gives CSVVLGTGDQPQHF. The chain combines TRBV29-1 with TRBJ1-5; the match to TRBD1 covers 8 bases. Germline V gives CDR1 SQVTM, CDR2 ANQGSEA. The CDR3 has 14 residues. The trim removed 4 bases at V and 5 bases at J, leaving 7 bases unmatched.

This chain joins TRBV7-3 and TRBJ2-2; possible D gene TRBD2, 6 bases. This CDR3 comprises 14 residues. Germline assignment: CDR1 SGHTA and CDR2 FQGTGA. The ends were cut back, 2 bases at V and 6 bases at J, with 10 bases in the middle. This CDR3 reads CASSLSTRSGELFF. For the CDR3, the DNA is TGTGCCAGCAGCTTATCGACTAGATCCGGGGAGCTGTTTTTT.

CDR3 nucleotide sequence: TGCGCCAGCAGCCAACCCCCAGGAAGGTCTGGAAACACCATATATTTT. This codes for CASSQPPGRSGNTIYF. This chain connects TRBV4-1 to TRBJ1-3; no clear D. Trimming shortened V by 2 bases and J by 1 base, and 12 bases separated the two germline ends. Germline values: CDR1 MGHRA, CDR2 YSYEKL. CDR3 size: 16 residues.

As concerns this clone: This same CDR3 is encoded by further DNA sequences in the sample. V is TRBV5-6 and J is TRBJ1-5, with D hard to call. CDR3 size: 13 residues. From germline, CDR1 is SGHDT and CDR2 YYEEEE. Deletions cut 2 bases from V and 3 bases from J, with 6 bases between. CDR3 DNA sequence: TGTGCCAGCAGCTTATCTCCCAATCAGCCCCAGCATTTT. This gives the protein CASSLSPNQPQHF.

The rearrangement uses TRBV13 and TRBJ1-2; no clear D. The CDR3 spans 13 residues. The germline V gene has CDR1 PRHDT and CDR2 FYEKMQ (reference sequence). V dropped 4 bases and J dropped 4 bases, with 10 bases sitting between them. This CDR3 is CASSSDGGYGYTF. The CDR3 DNA is TGTGCCAGCAGCTCGGACGGCGGCTATGGCTACACCTTC. Combining the CDR3 with reference TRBV13 and TRBJ1-2 gives the whole variable domain AAGVIQSPRHLIKEKRETATLKCYPIPRHDTVYWYQQGPGQDPQFLISFYEKMQSDKGSIPDRFSAQQFSDYHSELNMSSLELGDSALYFCASSSDGGYGYTFGSGTRLTVV.

V is TRBV9 and J is TRBJ1-1, with a possible D match to TRBD1 (5 bases). This CDR3 is built from 14 residues. V lost 3 bases and J 4 bases, leaving 13 bases between the germline ends. Germline CDR1 is SGDLS and CDR2 is YYNGEE. CDR3 region: CASSAGRLATEAFF. The DNA of the CDR3 is TGTGCCAGCAGCGCAGGGAGGTTGGCCACTGAAGCTTTCTTT.

The chain uses TRBV7-9 and TRBJ2-1, with D possibly TRBD2 on 6 matching bases. Per germline, CDR1 SEHNR and CDR2 FQNEAQ (reference sequence). The V end was cut by 0 bases, the J end by 8 bases, with 11 bases between. The CDR3 extends over 14 amino acids. CDR3: CASSLALTGDEQFF. CDR3 DNA: TGTGCCAGCAGCTTAGCGCTAACGGGGGATGAGCAGTTCTTC.

V is TRBV6-5 and J is TRBJ1-1; 8 bases line up with TRBD1. The V segment lost 0 bases and the J segment 1 base; nucleotides outside the gene matches: 4. The CDR3 is 16 amino acids. In germline, CDR1 is MNHEY, CDR2 SVGAGI. CDR3 bases: TGTGCCAGCAGTTACTCGCCGGACAGGGCGAACACTGAAGCTTTCTTT. Its translation is CASSYSPDRANTEAFF.

V usage is TRBV6-5 and J usage is TRBJ2-1; D unresolved. The germline gives CDR1 MNHEY, CDR2 SVGAGI. The CDR3 length is 13 residues. Trimming pared 6 bases from V and 9 bases from J, leaving 15 bases between. As DNA, the CDR3 is TGTGCCAGCAGCCCACCTCGCGTGGTTGAGCAGTTCTTC. It is translated as CASSPPRVVEQFF.

The V call is TRBV6-5, the J call TRBJ1-2; D is undetermined. The V end lost 8 bases, the J end lost 4 bases, and 17 bases lay between the germline ends. The germline CDR1 and CDR2 sequences are MNHEY and SVGAGI. CDR3 size: 14 residues. For the CDR3, the DNA is TGTGCCAGCGGGGTGGATGTTGAGGCCTATGGCTACACCTTC. Its protein product is CASGVDVEAYGYTF.

This sequence joins TRBV5-1 and TRBJ2-7; weak D call: TRBD1 (6 bases). V was pared by 0 bases and J by 2 bases, with 15 bases between. Germline values: CDR1 SGHRS, CDR2 YFSETQ. The CDR3 spans 16 residues. The CDR3 DNA reads as TGCGCCAGCAGCTTGGTTGGCAGGGGAGTTACCTACGAGCAGTACTTC. Translating gives CASSLVGRGVTYEQYF.

This chain joins TRBV18 and TRBJ2-7, with 8 nucleotides matching TRBD2. V shed 3 bases, J shed 9 bases, and the junction held 13 bases outside the gene matches. Germline V gives CDR1 KGHSH, CDR2 LQKENI. This CDR3 has 15 amino acids. The DNA for the CDR3 is TGTGCCAGCTCACCTACTCGAGCGGGAGAAGTAGGGCAGTACTTC. This codes for CASSPTRAGEVGQYF.

The J gene is TRBJ2-5, the V gene TRBV3-1 (or the pseudogene TRBV3-2), with 13 bases matching TRBD2. J was trimmed by 10 bases and V by 4 bases; bases with no gene match: 15. The CDR3 has 17 amino acids. Per germline, CDR1 LGHDT and CDR2 YNNKEL (reference sequence). This chain's CDR3 is CASSPGLAGATQWSQYF. The CDR3 coding sequence is TGTGCCAGCAGCCCCGGACTAGCGGGAGCCACCCAGTGGAGCCAGTACTTC.

This rearrangement joins TRBV1 to TRBJ2-1. TRBV1 is marked as a pseudogene. The CDR3 has 13 amino acids. The CDR3: CTSSQGRKNEQFF. In DNA, the CDR3 is TGCACCAGCAGCCAAGGCCGGAAGAATGAGCAGTTCTTC.

The chain links TRBV4-2 to TRBJ1-1, with D unclear. This CDR3 contains 15 residues. The germline CDR1 and CDR2 sequences are LGHNA and YNFKEQ. The V end was cut by 1 base, the J end by 3 bases, with 12 bases between. Here the CDR3 reads CASSQGAEGDTEAFF. The CDR3 coding sequence is TGTGCCAGCAGCCAAGGGGCCGAGGGTGACACTGAAGCTTTCTTT.

This chain connects TRBV6-1 to TRBJ1-5, with TRBD1 as a possible D gene (6 bases). Looked up from germline, CDR1 is MNHNS and CDR2 is SASEGT. The CDR3 covers 16 residues. V lost 0 bases and J lost 6, with 15 bases in between. CDR3 amino acids: CASSEAYRTAGQPQHF. The DNA for the CDR3 is TGTGCCAGCAGTGAAGCGTATAGGACAGCAGGTCAGCCCCAGCATTTT.

V gene TRBV5-4 combines with J gene TRBJ2-7; 15 positions agree with TRBD2. Germline CDR1 and CDR2: SGHNT and YYREEE (reference sequence). Losses at the gene ends were 3 bases for V and 5 bases for J; bases not matched to a gene: 15. The CDR3 runs 19 residues. The CDR3 reads CASSSLRAGLAGGRNEQYF. CDR3 DNA: TGTGCCAGCAGCTCCTTGAGGGCCGGACTAGCGGGAGGGCGGAACGAGCAGTACTTC. Filled out from reference TRBV5-4 and TRBJ2-7, the complete variable domain reads ETGVTQSPTHLIKTRGQQVTLRCSSQSGHNTVSWYQQALGQGPQFIFQYYREEENGRGNFPPRFSGLQFPNYSSELNVNALELDDSALYLCASSSLRAGLAGGRNEQYFGPGTRLTVT.